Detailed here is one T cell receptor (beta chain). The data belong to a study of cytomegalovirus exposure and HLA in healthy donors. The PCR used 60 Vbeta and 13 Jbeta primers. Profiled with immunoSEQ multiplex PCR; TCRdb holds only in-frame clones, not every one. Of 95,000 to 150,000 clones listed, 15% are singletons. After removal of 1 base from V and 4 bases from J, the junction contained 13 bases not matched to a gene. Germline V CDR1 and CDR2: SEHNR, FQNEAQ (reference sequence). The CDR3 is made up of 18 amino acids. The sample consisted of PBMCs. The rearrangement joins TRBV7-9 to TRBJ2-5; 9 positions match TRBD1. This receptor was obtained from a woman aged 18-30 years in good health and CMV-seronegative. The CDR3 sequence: CASSLDTGQGVFGETQYF. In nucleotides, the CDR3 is TGTGCCAGCAGCTTAGACACGGGACAGGGAGTCTTCGGAGAGACCCAGTACTTC.